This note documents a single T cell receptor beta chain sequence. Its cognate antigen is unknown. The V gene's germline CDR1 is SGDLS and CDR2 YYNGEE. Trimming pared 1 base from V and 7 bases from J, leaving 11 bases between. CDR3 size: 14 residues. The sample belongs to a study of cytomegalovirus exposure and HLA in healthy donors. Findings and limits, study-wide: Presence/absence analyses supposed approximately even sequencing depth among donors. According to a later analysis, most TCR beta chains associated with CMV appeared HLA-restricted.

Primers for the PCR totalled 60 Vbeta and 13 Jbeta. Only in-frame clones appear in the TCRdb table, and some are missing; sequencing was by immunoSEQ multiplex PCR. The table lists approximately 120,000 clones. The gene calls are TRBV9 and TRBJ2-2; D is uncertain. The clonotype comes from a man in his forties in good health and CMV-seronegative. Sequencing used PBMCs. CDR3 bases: TGTGCCAGCAGCGTATCGAGCTCGGGCGGGGAGCTGTTTTTT. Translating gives CASSVSSSGGELFF.